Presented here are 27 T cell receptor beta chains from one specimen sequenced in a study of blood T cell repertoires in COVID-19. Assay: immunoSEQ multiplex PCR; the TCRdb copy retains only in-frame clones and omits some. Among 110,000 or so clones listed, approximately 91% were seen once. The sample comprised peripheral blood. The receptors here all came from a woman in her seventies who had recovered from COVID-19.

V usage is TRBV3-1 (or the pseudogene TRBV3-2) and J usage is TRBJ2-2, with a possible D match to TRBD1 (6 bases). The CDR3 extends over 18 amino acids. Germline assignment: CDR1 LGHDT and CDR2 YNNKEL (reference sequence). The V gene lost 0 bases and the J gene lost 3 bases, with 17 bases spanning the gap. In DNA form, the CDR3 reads TGTGCCAGCAGCCAAGATGCAGATGGCAGGGGTTACACCGGGGAGCTGTTTTTT. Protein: CASSQDADGRGYTGELFF.

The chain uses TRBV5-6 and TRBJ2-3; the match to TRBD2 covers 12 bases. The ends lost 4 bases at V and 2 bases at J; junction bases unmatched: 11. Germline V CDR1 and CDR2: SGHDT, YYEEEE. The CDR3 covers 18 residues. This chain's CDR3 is CASSIGTSGHRVTDTQYF. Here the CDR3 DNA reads TGTGCCAGCAGCATAGGGACTAGCGGGCATAGGGTCACAGATACGCAGTATTTT.

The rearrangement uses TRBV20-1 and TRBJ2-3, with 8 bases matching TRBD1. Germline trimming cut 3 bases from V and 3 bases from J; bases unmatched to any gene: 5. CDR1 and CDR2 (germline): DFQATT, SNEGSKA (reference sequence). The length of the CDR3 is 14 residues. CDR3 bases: TGCAGTGCTAGTGGGGGACAGGAGACAGATACGCAGTATTTT. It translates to CSASGGQETDTQYF.

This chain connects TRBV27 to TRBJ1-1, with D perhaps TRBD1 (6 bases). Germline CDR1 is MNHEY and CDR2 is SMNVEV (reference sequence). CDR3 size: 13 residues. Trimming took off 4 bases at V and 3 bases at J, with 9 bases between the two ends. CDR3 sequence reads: CASSSYRDTEAFF. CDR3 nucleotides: TGTGCCAGCAGTTCCTACAGGGACACTGAAGCTTTCTTT.

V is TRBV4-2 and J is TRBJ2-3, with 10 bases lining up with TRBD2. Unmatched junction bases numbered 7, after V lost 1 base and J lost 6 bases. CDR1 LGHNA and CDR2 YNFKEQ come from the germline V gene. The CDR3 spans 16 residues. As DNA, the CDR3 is TGTGCCAGCAGCCAAGGAAATCTAGCGGGAGCGGATACGCAGTATTTT. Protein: CASSQGNLAGADTQYF.

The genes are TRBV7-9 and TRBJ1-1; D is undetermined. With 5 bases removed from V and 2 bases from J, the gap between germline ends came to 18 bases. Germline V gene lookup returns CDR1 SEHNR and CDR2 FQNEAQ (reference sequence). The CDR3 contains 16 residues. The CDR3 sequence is CASSLQDPTVNTEAFF. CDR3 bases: TGTGCCAGCAGCCTACAAGACCCTACAGTTAACACTGAAGCTTTCTTT.

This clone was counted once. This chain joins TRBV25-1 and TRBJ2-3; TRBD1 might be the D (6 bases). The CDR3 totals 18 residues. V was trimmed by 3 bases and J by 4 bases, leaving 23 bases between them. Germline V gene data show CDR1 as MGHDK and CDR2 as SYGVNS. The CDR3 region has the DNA TGTGCCAGCAGTGACCCCGCCCGGGACACCGCTGGGGCAGATACGCAGTATTTT. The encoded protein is CASSDPARDTAGADTQYF.

CDR3 sequence: CASSPWDSFNSPLHF. CDR3 nucleotides: TGTGCCAGCTCACCCTGGGACAGCTTTAATTCACCCCTCCACTTT. The rearrangement links TRBV18 to TRBJ1-6, with 7 bases fitting TRBD1. The ends lost 3 bases at V and 6 bases at J; junction bases unmatched: 5. CDR3 length: 15 amino acids. From germline, CDR1 is KGHSH and CDR2 LQKENI.

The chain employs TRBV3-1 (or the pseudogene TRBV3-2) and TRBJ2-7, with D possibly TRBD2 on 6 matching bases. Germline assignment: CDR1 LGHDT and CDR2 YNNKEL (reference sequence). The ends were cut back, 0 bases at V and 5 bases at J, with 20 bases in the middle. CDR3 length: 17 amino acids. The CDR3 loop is CASSQDFRYGGNDEQYF. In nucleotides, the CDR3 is TGTGCCAGCAGCCAAGATTTCCGGTATGGAGGGAACGACGAGCAGTACTTC.

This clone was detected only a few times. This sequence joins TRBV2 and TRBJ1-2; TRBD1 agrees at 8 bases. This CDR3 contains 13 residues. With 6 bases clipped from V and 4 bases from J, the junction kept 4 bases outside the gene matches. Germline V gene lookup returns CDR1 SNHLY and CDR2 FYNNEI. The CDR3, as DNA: TGTGCCAGCAGCCCGGGACAGGCCTATGGCTACACCTTC. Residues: CASSPGQAYGYTF.

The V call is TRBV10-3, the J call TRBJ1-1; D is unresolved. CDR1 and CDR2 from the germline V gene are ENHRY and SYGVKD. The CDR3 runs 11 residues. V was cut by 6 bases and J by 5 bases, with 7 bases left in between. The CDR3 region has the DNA TGTGCCATCAGCTCGGGGACTGAAGCTTTCTTT. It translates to CAISSGTEAFF.

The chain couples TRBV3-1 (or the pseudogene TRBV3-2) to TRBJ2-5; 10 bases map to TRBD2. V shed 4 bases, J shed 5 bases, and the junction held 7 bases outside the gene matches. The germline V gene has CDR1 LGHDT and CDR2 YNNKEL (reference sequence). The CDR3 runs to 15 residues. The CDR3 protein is CASSPILAGVETQYF. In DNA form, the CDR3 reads TGTGCCAGCAGCCCCATTCTAGCGGGGGTTGAGACCCAGTACTTC.

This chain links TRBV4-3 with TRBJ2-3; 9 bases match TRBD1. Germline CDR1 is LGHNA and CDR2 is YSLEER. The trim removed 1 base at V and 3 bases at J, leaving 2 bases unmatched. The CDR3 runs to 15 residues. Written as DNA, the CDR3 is TGCGCCAGCAGCCAAGGGGGGACAGGGACAGATACGCAGTATTTT. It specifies CASSQGGTGTDTQYF.

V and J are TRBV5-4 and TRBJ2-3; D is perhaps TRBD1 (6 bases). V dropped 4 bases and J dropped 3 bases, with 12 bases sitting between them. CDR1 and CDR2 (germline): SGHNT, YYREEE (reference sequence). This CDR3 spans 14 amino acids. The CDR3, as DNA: TGTGCCAGCAGCGTGACAGGTTCGACAGATACGCAGTATTTT. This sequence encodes CASSVTGSTDTQYF.

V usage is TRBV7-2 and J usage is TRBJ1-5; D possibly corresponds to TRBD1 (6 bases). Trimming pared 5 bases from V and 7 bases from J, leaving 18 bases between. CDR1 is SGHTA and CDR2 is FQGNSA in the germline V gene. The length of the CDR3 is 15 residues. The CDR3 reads CASSPIPSQGQPQHF. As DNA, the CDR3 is TGTGCCAGCAGCCCCATCCCCTCACAGGGACAGCCCCAGCATTTT. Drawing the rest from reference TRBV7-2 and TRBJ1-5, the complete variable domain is GAGVSQSPSNKVTEKGKDVELRCDPISGHTALYWYRQSLGQGLEFLIYFQGNSAPDKSGLPSDRFSAERTGGSVSTLTIQRTQQEDSAVYLCASSPIPSQGQPQHFGDGTRLSIL.

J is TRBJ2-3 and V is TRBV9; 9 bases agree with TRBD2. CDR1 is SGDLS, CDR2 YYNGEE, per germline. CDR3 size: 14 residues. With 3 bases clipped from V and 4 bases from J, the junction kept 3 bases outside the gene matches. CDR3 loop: CASSGTSVPDTQYF. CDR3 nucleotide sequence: TGTGCCAGCAGCGGGACTAGCGTCCCAGATACGCAGTATTTT.

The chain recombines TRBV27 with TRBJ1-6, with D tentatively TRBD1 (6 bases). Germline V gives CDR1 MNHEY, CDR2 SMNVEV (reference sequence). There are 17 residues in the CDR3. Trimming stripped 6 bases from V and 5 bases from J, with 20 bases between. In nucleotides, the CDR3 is TGTGCCAGCAGCCGGGGGGGCCCTGTTTGGCATAATTCACCCCTCCACTTT. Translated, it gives CASSRGGPVWHNSPLHF.

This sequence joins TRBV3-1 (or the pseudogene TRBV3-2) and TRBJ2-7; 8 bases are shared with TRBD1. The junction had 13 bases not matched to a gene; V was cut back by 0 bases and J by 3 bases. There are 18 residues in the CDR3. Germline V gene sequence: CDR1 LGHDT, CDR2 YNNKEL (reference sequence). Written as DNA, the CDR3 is TGTGCCAGCAGCCAAGATCCATGGCAGGGACAGGTGATCTACGAGCAGTACTTC. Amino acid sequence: CASSQDPWQGQVIYEQYF.

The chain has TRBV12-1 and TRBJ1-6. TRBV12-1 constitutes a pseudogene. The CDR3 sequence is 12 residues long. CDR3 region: CASSFGGVALHF. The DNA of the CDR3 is TGTGCCAGCAGCTTTGGGGGGGTAGCCCTCCACTTT.

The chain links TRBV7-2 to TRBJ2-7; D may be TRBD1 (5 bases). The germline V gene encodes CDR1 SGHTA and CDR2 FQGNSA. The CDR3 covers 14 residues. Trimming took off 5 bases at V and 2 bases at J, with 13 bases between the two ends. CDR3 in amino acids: CASSPTQGAYEQYF. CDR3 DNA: TGTGCCAGCAGCCCCACCCAGGGCGCCTACGAGCAGTACTTC.

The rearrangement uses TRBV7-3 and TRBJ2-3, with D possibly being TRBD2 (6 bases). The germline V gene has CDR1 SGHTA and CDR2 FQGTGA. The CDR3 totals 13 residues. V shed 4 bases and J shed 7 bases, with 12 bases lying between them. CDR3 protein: CASSSDGGNTQYF. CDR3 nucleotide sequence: TGTGCCAGCAGCTCCGATGGGGGGAATACGCAGTATTTT.

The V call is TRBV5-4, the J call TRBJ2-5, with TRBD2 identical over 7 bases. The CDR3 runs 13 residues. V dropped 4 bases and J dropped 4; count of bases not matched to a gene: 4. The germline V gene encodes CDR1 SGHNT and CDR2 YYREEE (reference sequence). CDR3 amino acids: CASSHGTIETQYF. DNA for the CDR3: TGTGCCAGCAGCCACGGGACTATAGAGACCCAGTACTTC.

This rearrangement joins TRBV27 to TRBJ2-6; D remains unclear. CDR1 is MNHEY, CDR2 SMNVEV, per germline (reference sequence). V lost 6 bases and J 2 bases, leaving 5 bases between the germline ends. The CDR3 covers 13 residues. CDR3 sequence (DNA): TGTGCCAGCAGAGCTACTGGGGCCAACGTCCTGACTTTC. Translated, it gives CASRATGANVLTF.

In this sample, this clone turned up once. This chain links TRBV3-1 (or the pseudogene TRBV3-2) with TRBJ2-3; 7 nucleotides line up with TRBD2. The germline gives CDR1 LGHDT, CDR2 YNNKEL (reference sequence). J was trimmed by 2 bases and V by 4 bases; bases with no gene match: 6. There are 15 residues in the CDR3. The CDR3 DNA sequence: TGTGCCAGCAGCCTCCTGGGGGGGAACACAGATACGCAGTATTTT. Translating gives CASSLLGGNTDTQYF.

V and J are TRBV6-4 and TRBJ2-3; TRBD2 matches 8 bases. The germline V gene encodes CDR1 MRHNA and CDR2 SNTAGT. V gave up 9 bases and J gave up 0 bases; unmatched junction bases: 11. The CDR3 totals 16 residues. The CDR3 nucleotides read TGTGCCAGACAGGCGGGGGGACCCTTAAGCACAGATACGCAGTATTTT. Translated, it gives CARQAGGPLSTDTQYF.

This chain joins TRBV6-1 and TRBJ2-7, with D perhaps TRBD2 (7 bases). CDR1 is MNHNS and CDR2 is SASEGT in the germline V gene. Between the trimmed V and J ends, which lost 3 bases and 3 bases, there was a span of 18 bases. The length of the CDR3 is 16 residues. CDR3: CASSEIGGREGYEQYF. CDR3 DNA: TGTGCCAGCAGTGAGATCGGGGGCAGGGAGGGCTACGAGCAGTACTTC.

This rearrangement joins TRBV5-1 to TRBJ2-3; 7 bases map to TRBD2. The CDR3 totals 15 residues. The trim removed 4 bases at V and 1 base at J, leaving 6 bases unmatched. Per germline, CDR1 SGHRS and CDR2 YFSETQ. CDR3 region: CASSPPSGGTDTQYF. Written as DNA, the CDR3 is TGCGCCAGCAGCCCCCCCAGCGGGGGCACAGATACGCAGTATTTT.